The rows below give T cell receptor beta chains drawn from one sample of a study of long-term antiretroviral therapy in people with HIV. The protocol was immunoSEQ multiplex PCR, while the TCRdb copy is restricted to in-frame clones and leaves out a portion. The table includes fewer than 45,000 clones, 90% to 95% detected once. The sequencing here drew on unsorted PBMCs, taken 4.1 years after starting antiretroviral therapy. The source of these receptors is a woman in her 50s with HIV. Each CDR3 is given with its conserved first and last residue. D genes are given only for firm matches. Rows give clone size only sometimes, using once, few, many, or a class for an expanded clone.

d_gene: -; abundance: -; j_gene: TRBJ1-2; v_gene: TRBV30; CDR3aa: CAWGLTSYGYTF; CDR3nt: TGTGCCTGGGGCTTGACAAGTTATGGCTACACCTTC
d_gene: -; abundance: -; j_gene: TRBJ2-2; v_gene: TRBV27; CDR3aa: CASSWGADTGELFF; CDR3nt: TGTGCCAGCAGTTGGGGGGCAGACACCGGGGAGCTGTTTTTT
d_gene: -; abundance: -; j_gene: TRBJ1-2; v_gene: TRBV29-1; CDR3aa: CSVEMQEPYYGYTF; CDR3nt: TGCAGCGTTGAAATGCAGGAACCCTACTATGGCTACACCTTC
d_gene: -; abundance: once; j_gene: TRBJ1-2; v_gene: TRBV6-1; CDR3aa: CASSENRRYGYTF; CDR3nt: TGTGCCAGCAGTGAAAACCGGAGATATGGCTACACCTTC
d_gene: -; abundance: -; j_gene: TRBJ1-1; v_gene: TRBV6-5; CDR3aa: CASSYGRAQGTEAFF; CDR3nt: TGTGCCAGCAGTTACGGAAGAGCGCAGGGGACTGAAGCTTTCTTT
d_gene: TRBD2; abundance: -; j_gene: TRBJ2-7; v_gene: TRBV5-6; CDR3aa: CASSLWGGGLSYEQYF; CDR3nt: TGTGCCAGCAGCTTGTGGGGCGGGGGGCTCTCCTACGAGCAGTACTTC
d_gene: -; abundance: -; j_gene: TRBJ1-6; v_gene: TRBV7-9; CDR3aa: CASSLLPDSPLHF; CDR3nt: TGTGCCAGCAGCTTACTGCCAGATTCACCCCTCCACTTT
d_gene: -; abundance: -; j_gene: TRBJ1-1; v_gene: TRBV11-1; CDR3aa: CASSWIGGTEAFF; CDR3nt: TGTGCCAGCAGTTGGATAGGGGGCACTGAAGCTTTCTTT
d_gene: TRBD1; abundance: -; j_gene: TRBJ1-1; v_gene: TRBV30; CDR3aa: CASTGDQDTEAFF; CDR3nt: TGTGCCTCTACAGGGGATCAGGACACTGAAGCTTTCTTT
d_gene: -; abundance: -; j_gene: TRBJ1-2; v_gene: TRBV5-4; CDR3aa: CASSLVGDRGYGYTF; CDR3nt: TGTGCCAGCAGCTTGGTGGGGGATCGCGGCTATGGCTACACCTTC
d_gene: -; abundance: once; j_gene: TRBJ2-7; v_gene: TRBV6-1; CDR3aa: CASSEFEAPYEQYF; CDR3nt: TGTGCCAGCAGTGAATTCGAGGCCCCCTACGAGCAGTACTTC
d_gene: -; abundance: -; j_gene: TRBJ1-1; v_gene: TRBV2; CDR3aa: CASVETKGDAFF; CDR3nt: TGTGCCAGCGTCGAGACAAAAGGTGACGCTTTCTTT
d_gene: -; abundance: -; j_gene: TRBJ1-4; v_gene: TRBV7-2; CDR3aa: CASSDRRRGNEKLFF; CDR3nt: TGTGCCAGCAGCGATAGACGACGGGGTAATGAAAAACTGTTTTTT
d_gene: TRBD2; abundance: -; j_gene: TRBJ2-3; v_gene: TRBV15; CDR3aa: CATSRAPRTSGGGDTQYF; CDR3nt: TGTGCCACCAGCAGAGCCCCCCGGACTAGCGGGGGAGGCGATACGCAGTATTTT
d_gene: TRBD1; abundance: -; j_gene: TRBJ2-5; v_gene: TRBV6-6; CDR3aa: CASSSGQGRETQYF; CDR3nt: TGTGCCAGCAGCTCGGGACAGGGGAGGGAGACCCAGTACTTC
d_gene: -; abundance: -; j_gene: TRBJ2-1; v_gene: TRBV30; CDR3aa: CACYRVQFF; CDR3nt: TGTGCCTGCTACAGGGTGCAGTTCTTC
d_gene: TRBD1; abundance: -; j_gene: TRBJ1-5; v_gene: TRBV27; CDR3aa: CASSLEGQVNQPQHF; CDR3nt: TGTGCCAGCAGTTTAGAGGGACAGGTAAATCAGCCCCAGCATTTT
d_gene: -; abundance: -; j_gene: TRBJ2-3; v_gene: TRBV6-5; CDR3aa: CASSYRGRDTQYF; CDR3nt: TGTGCCAGCAGTTACAGGGGCAGAGATACGCAGTATTTT
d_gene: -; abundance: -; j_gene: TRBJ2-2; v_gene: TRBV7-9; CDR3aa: CASSLIPGHINTGELFF; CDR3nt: TGTGCCAGCAGCTTGATACCGGGACATATCAACACCGGGGAGCTGTTTTTT